The following is a T cell receptor beta chain sequence with its context. This clone was counted a few times. There is no known antigen for this receptor. No base-level quality is on record; no much larger clone is a single base apart. Library prep was done by the immunoSEQ multiplex PCR assay. A mixture of 60 forward primers for TCR Vbeta segments and 13 reverse primers for TCR Jbeta segments was used in the multiplex PCR. The CDR3 region of rearranged TCR beta genes was amplified from genomic DNA by a multiplex PCR assay. The Illumina HiSeq System was used to sequence the amplified TCR beta libraries as 87-base-pair reads. Per the original workflow: In a later analysis, approximately 74 million unique TCR beta chains were counted across the 500 to 850 repertoires, and roughly 10 million of these chains were shared by at least two donors. A nearest-neighbor algorithm error-corrected the raw reads and collapsed the reads into unique sequences, merging closely related sequences to remove PCR and sequencing errors. CDR3 sequences were aligned to IMGT reference sequences to assign V, D and J gene segments. For a sequence to be retained, a match of at least six nucleotides was required to both a V gene segment and a J gene segment. Rearrangements were called productive when the CDR3 lacked stop codons and stayed in frame with V and J; all others were non-productive. Following IMGT convention, CDR3 was defined as the stretch from the second conserved V-encoded cysteine up to the conserved J-encoded phenylalanine. Sequences without an unambiguous match to a single V gene segment were excluded from the earlier analysis of several hundred of the donors. An earlier analysis of 500 to 600 of the donors classified V segments as functional when productive rearrangements were above 56.7% and as segregating when the standard deviation between donors was above 5%. A statistical classification framework was built for diagnosing cytomegalovirus status from the catalog of TCR beta chain sequences. In a later analysis, V and J genes were assigned by comparing TCR nucleotide sequences against IMGT/GENE-DB human TR gene sequences. Using the TCRdist pipeline, a later analysis assigned CDR3 sequences along with most-parsimonious VDJ recombination scenarios. In a later analysis, every TCR beta chain was defined by the combination of its CDR3 amino acid sequence and its V-gene family, and reads without a unique V-gene family were dropped. As a way to deal with suspected cross-contamination and a sequencing artifact, a later analysis dropped 640 or so nucleotide sequences that were highly shared and had low generation probability. In a later analysis, a clonal expansion index for each public chain was calculated from normalized within-repertoire ranks of inferred template counts. A later analysis computed generation probabilities with a VDJ recombination model fitted to out-of-frame rearrangements, and checked the results against IGoR. A later analysis scored TCR-TCR, TCR-HLA and TCR-CMV co-occurrence with hypergeometric tests, applying a repertoire-size bias correction to TCR pairs. In a later analysis, false discovery rates were estimated by permuting HLA or CMV assignments 20 times. In a later analysis, co-occurring TCRs were grouped using DBSCAN, and TCRdist sequence similarity was added for clustering within HLA-allele-positive subsets. For co-occurrence clustering, repertoires with fewer than 30,000 or more than 120,000 public chains were excluded, along with 5 or 6 repertoires with anomalous nucleotide sharing. The source is immuneACCESS, and TCRdb retained only in-frame sequences with V and J called. Part of the clones is not carried over; for the studies checked, unresolved V genes explain less than half of this, and the remainder is unexplained. V and J calls and clone size are copied from that table; D and trimming were computed from the DNA. The sample contains 130,000 to 150,000 clones, 75% to 90% of them found a single time. Roughly 4.7% of the sample is in the top ten clones.

For CDR1 and CDR2, the germline V gene lists SNHLY and FYNNEI. V trim: 8 bases; J trim: 0 bases; unmatched bases: 6. The CDR3 runs 14 amino acids, cysteine and phenylalanine included. The retained sequence is limited to the CDR3, 42 bases, with the frame set at the first base. The cohort consisted of 600 to 700 healthy bone marrow donors. At the time of sampling, all cohort members were nominally healthy, though unrecorded immune exposures were likely present. The donor tested CMV seronegative, placing the donor among the 350 to 400 seronegative members of the cohort. A peripheral blood sample was collected from each donor, and TCR beta sequencing was performed on peripheral blood mononuclear cells. Genomic DNA was extracted from the blood cell samples with the Qiagen DNeasy Blood Extraction Kit. This entry comes from a study of cytomegalovirus exposure and HLA in healthy donors (dated by TCRdb to between 2016 and 2019). General notes on the study: In an earlier analysis of 550 to 750 of the donors, 276 Gb of sequence data and some 120 million unique TCR beta sequences from 180 million or so T cells were reported. Approximately 310 gigabases of sequencing data and 70 million to 95 million unique TCR sequences made up an early release that covered approximately 650 HLA-typed donors. The genetic ancestry cluster associated with self-reported Caucasian donors included about four fifths of the 398 genotyped donors. The study aimed to test whether signatures of past pathogen exposure could be identified by cataloging public T cell receptors. Using immunosequencing, the study profiled T cell repertoires from 666 subjects and related those repertoires to cytomegalovirus serostatus. In addition to the first cohort of around 670 subjects, a separate validation cohort of about 120 different subjects was used. To predict cytomegalovirus infection status, the study brought together high-throughput TCR immunosequencing, statistical association of individual TCRs with disease status, and machine learning. In a later analysis, previously published TCR beta repertoires from 600 to 850 donors were re-analyzed and high-resolution HLA genotyping was added so that TCR occurrence patterns could be studied. Rather than using new phenotypic data, the later analysis identified candidate immune exposures from TCR beta sequences and from how often those sequences occurred across donors. To decide whether each TCR beta V gene segment behaved as functional or pseudogenic, an earlier analysis of fewer than 750 of the donors relied on high-throughput TCR beta sequencing. Donor age, sex, ethnicity and CMV serostatus were compiled together with the repertoire data. Genome-wide SNP genotypes for about 65% of the 666 donors were used in a later genetic analysis, which treated that subset as a discovery cohort. All discovery cohort repertoires had been generated on a single sequencing platform. Both class I and class II loci were covered by HLA typing, at four-digit resolution. The number of typed donors differed by locus: about 620-640 for A, B, C, DRB1 and DQB1; approximately 520 for DQA1; over 600 for DPA1; and about 450 for DPB1. A handful of DR-DQ haplotypes were handled as single units for association and clustering because linkage in the cohort was strong. Among roughly 370 genotyped donors of the cohort, an average of about 240,000 unique TCR beta nucleotide sequences were sequenced per donor, roughly 20% of them non-productive. General findings and caveats noted by the study authors: A further reported finding was that TCR beta sequences accurately predicted the HLA-A and HLA-B alleles for most subjects in the first cohort. The cohort was sequenced for TCR beta chains only, and without alpha or paired-chain data the features that could be detected were limited. Because HLA typing was unavailable for some donors at each locus, only the typed subset was used in association tests. Correlated functional status among segregating V segments might be attributable to linkage disequilibrium, but an unknown experimental factor could not be ruled out. The classifier was reported to diagnose cytomegalovirus status with high specificity and sensitivity in both the original and validation cohorts. A total of roughly 160 TCR beta chains were listed by the study as associated with cytomegalovirus. According to a later analysis, TCR association rates differed among HLA loci, with DRB1 alleles showing the most associated TCRs and HLA-C alleles showing the fewest. In a later analysis, HLA-associated TCR beta chains showed more clonal expansion and lower generation probabilities than non-associated chains that were equally common. Assigning TCR associations to individual alleles was difficult when HLA alleles, especially DR and DQ, strongly co-occurred. The authors suggested that the approach could potentially be extended to other disease states and immunological phenotypes. A later analysis reported that several top co-occurrence clusters appeared linked to parvovirus B19, influenza, CMV and Epstein-Barr virus. A later analysis found that most CMV-associated TCR beta chains appeared HLA-restricted, with HLA associations seemingly driven largely by CMV exposure. An earlier analysis of around 600 of the donors showed that most TCR beta V segments appeared in productive rearrangements either about 87% or about 30% of the time, which broadly matched IMGT annotations. A cluster of highly shared sequence variants was judged likely to represent a technical artifact of the sequencing pipeline. A few of the identified cytomegalovirus-associated TCR beta chains were confirmed in vitro to be specific for cytomegalovirus antigens. The earlier analysis of a few hundred of the donors excluded over 15 rarely observed V segments, including chromosome 9 orphons, because counts were too low. Immune exposure information for the cohort was limited to CMV serostatus. While some public TCRs were present in many individuals, most TCR sequences turned up only very rarely across donors. Presence/absence analyses assumed roughly uniform sequencing depth across donors, an assumption that may not hold. According to a later genetic analysis, donors in an Asian-associated ancestry cluster had fewer N-insertions in productive TCRs than the approximately 670-donor mean. Some IMGT-functional V segments, including TRBV6-2 and TRBV6-3, could not be distinguished by the 87-base-pair reads and were therefore excluded. An association between a missense DCLRE1C variant and V-gene and J-gene trimming of TCR beta chains was found in a later genetic analysis and replicated in an independent cohort. A later analysis associated 16,951 TCR beta sequences with specific HLA alleles at a false discovery rate of 0.05.

This receptor was obtained from a man aged 35 to 55 in good health and CMV-seronegative. The sequencing sample was made of PBMCs. The chain links TRBV2 with TRBJ1-2; 7 junctional bases match TRBD1. Here the CDR3 is given as CASVNRGSNYGYTF. The DNA sequence is given as TGTGCCAGCGTAAACAGGGGATCTAACTATGGCTACACCTTC. With all but the CDR3 taken from the reference TRBV2 and TRBJ1-2 genes, the full variable domain is: EPEVTQTPSHQVTQMGQEVILRCVPISNHLYFYWYRQILGQKVEFLVSFYNNEISEKSEIFDDQFSVERPDGSNFTLKIRSTKLEDSAMYFCASVNRGSNYGYTFGSGTRLTVV.